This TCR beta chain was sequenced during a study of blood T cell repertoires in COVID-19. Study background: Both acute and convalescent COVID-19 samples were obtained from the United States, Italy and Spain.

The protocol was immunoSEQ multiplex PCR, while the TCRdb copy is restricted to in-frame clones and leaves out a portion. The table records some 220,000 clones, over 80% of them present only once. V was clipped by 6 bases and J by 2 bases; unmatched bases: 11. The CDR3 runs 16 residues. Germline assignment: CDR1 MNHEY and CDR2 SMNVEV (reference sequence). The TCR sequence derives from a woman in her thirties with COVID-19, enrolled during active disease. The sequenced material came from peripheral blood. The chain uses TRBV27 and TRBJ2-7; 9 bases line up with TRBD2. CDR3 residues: CASRIIGTSQTYEQYF. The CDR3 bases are TGTGCCAGCAGAATTATTGGGACTAGCCAGACCTACGAGCAGTACTTC.